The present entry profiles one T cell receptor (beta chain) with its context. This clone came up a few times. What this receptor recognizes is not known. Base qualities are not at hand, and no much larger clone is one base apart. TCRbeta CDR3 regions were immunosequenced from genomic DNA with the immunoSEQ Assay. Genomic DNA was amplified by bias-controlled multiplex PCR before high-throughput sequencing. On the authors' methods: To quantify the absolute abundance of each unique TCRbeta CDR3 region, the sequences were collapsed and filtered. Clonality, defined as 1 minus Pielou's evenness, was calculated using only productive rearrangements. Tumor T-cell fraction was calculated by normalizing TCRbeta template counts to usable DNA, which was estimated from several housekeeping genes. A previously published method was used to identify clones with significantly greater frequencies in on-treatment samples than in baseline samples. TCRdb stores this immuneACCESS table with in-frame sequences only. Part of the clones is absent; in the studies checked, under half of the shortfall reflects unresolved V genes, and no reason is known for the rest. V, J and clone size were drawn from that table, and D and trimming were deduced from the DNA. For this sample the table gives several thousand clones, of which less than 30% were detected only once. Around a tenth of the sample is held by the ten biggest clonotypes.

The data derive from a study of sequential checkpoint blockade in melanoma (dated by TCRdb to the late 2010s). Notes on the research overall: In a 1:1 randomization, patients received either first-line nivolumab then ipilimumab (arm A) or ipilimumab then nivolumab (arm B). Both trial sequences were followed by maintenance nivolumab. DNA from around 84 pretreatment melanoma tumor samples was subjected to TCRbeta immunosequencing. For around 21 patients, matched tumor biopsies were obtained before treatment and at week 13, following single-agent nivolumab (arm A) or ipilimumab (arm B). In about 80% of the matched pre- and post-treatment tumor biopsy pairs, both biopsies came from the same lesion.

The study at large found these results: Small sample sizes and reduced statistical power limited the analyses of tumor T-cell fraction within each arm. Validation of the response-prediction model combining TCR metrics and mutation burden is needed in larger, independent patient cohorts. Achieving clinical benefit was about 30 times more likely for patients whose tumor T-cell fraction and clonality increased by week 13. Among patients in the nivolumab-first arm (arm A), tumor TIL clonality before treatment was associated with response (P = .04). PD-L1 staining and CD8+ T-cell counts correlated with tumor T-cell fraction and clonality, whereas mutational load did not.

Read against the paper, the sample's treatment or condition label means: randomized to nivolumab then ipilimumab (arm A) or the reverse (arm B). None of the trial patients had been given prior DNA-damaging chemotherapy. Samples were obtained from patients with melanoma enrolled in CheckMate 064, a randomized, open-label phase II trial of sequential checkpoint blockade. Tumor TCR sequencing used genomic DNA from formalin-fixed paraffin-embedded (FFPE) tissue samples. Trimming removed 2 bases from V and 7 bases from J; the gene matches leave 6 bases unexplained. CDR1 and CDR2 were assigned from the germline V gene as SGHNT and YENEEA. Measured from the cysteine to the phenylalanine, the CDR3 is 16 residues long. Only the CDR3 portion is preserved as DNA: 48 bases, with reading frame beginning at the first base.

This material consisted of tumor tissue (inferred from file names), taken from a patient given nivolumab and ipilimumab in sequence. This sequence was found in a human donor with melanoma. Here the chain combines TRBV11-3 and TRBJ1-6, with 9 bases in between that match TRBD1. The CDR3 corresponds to CASSLMGQGINSPLHF. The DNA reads TGTGCCAGCAGCTTAATGGGACAGGGAATCAATTCACCCCTCCACTTT.